This paragraph covers one T cell receptor beta chain sequence. Its antigen is unidentified. Only in-frame clones appear in the TCRdb table, and some are missing; sequencing was by immunoSEQ multiplex PCR. The profile shows some 100,000 clones, approximately 80% of them singletons. The entry originates in a study of OX40 agonist ivuxolimab in advanced cancers. The CDR3 covers 15 residues. Germline V gene lookup returns CDR1 MNHEY and CDR2 SVGAGI. Trimming at V came to 6 bases and at J to 7 bases, leaving 13 bases not matched to a gene. Study results and caveats: The study found that CD8+ T cells averaged more expanded clones than CD4+.

This clonotype originated in an adult with an advanced solid tumor such as melanoma, head and neck, liver or kidney cancer. The specimen comprised CD4+ or CD8+ T cells sorted from blood, sampled in a trial of the OX40 agonist ivuxolimab. This rearrangement joins TRBV6-5 to TRBJ2-7, with TRBD2 identical over 9 bases. The CDR3 DNA sequence: TGTGCCAGCAGCCCTCGGGTAGCGGGGGAGGGTGAGCAGTACGTC. Translating gives CASSPRVAGEGEQYV.